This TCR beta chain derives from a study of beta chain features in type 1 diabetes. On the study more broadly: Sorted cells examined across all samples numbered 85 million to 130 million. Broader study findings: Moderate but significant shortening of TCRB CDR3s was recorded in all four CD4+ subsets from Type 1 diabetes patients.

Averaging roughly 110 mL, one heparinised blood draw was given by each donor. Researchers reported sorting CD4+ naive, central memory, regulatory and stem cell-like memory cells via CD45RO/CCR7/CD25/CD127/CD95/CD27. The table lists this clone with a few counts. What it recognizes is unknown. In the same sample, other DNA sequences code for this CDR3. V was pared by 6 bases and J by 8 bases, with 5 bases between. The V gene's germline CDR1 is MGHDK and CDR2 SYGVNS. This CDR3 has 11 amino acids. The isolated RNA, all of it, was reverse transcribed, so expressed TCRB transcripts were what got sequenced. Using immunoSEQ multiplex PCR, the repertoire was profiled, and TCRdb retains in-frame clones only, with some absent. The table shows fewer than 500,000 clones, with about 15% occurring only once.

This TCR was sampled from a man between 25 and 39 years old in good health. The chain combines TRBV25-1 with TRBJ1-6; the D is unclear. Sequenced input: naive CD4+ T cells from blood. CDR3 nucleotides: TGTGCCAGCAGAAAAGATTCACCCCTCCACTTT. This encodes CASRKDSPLHF.